A single sample is the source of the 7 T cell receptor beta chains below, sequenced in a study of Ad26.COV2.S vaccination and SARS-CoV-2 variants. Treatment indicated: around 19 received Ad26.COV2.S at low or high dose, single or two shots; a few received placebo; per-sample allocation not given. It was on day 63 after the first vaccine or placebo injection that samples were taken. This table comes from immunoSEQ multiplex PCR, and its TCRdb copy is limited to in-frame clones, with some not included. The sample carries fewer than 500,000 clones, less than 95% recorded once. This specimen consisted of peripheral blood, obtained in a trial of Ad26.COV2.S vaccine versus placebo. The source is a person aged 18-60 years who received the Ad26.COV2.S COVID-19 vaccine or a placebo.

The J gene is TRBJ2-4, the V gene TRBV19; D not resolved. CDR1 and CDR2 from the germline V gene are LNHDA and SQIVND (reference sequence). This CDR3 contains 16 residues. V gave up 5 bases and J gave up 0 bases, with 14 bases separating them. CDR3 sequence reads: CASSRTDLLAKNIQYF. The CDR3 coding sequence is TGTGCCAGTAGTCGTACTGATCTTCTAGCCAAAAACATTCAGTACTTC.

This clone has only one observation. V is TRBV9 and J is TRBJ2-7, with TRBD1 identical over 9 bases. Trimming took 0 bases from V and 0 from J; bases not matched to a gene: 7. This CDR3 contains 17 residues. CDR1 is SGDLS and CDR2 is YYNGEE in the germline V gene. The CDR3 DNA sequence: TGTGCCAGCAGCGTAGGCGCCGGGACAGGGAGCTCCTACGAGCAGTACTTC. Its protein product is CASSVGAGTGSSYEQYF.

This chain connects TRBV6-1 to TRBJ2-7, with 11 bases matching TRBD2. CDR1 MNHNS and CDR2 SASEGT come from the germline V gene. Trimming took 4 bases from V and 2 from J; bases not matched to a gene: 10. CDR3 length: 17 residues. CDR3 sequence reads: CASSAPSTSGSTYEQYF. The CDR3 DNA reads as TGTGCCAGCAGTGCCCCCAGCACTAGCGGGAGTACCTACGAGCAGTACTTC.

This clone was seen a single time. Here the CDR3 DNA reads TGTGCCAGCAGCATACTAGGAGGAGCAGATACGCAGTATTTT. It encodes CASSILGGADTQYF. The gene calls are TRBV27 and TRBJ2-3, with TRBD2 as a possible D gene (5 bases). This CDR3 contains 14 residues. V was shortened by 6 bases and J by 4 bases, with 14 bases between the two germline ends. Per germline, CDR1 MNHEY and CDR2 SMNVEV (reference sequence).

The V gene is TRBV4-2, the J gene TRBJ2-1; D is possibly TRBD1 (5 bases). There are 15 residues in the CDR3. V lost 0 bases to trimming and J lost 8 bases, with 14 bases between them. Germline CDR1 is LGHNA and CDR2 is YNFKEQ. CDR3 in DNA: TGTGCCAGCAGCCAAGAGGGTCAGGGAAGGGATGAGCAGTTCTTC. Amino acids: CASSQEGQGRDEQFF.

As regards this clone: Within the sample, other DNA sequences also encode this same CDR3. The V gene is TRBV18, the J gene TRBJ2-5; D gene uncertain. Germline CDR1 reads KGHSH; CDR2 reads LQKENI. V shed 1 base and J shed 4 bases, with 4 bases lying between them. There are 12 residues in the CDR3. CDR3 DNA sequence: TGTGCCAGCTCACCACGGGGAGAGACCCAGTACTTC. Amino acids: CASSPRGETQYF.

This chain joins TRBV24-1 and TRBJ2-7; D is unclear. The CDR3 has 14 amino acids. V lost 0 bases, J lost 5 bases, and 10 bases lay in between. Germline CDR1 reads KGHDR; CDR2 reads SFDVKD. The CDR3 sequence: CATSDLSNGDEQYF. The CDR3 DNA follows: TGTGCCACCAGTGATTTGAGTAATGGTGACGAGCAGTACTTC.